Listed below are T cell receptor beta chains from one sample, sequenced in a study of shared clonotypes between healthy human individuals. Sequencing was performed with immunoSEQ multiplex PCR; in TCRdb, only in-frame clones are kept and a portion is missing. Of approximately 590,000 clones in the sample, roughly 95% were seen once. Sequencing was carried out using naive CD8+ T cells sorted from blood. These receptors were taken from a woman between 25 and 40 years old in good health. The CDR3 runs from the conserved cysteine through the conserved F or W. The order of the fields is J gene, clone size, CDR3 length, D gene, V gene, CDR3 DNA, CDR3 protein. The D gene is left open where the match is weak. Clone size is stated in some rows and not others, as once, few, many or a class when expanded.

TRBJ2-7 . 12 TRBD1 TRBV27 TGTGCCAGCAGAAACCGACAGGGCGAGCAGTACTTC CASRNRQGEQYF
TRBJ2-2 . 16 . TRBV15 TGTGCCACCAGCAGAGGGGGTTATCGTGGCACCGGGGAGCTGTTTTTT CATSRGGYRGTGELFF
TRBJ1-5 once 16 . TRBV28 TGTGCCAGCAGCCTCTCAGGGGCTGGAGGCAATCAGCCCCAGCATTTT CASSLSGAGGNQPQHF
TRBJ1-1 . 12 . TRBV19 TGTGCCAGTAGTAGAGGGATCACTGAAGCTTTCTTT CASSRGITEAFF
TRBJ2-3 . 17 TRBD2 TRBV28 TGTGCCAGCAGTTTTGGGGGTAGCGGGAGTGGGGCGGATACGCAGTATTTT CASSFGGSGSGADTQYF
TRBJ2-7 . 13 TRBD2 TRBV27 TGTGCCACCGGGCTAGCGGAATACTACGAGCAGTACTTC CATGLAEYYEQYF
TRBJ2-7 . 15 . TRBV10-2 TGCGCCAGCAGTGACCACCAGACCCGATTCGGCGAGCAGTACTTC CASSDHQTRFGEQYF
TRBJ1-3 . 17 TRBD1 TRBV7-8 TGTGCCAGCAGCTTATGGCCCCAGGGGGACGCTGGAAACACCATATATTTT CASSLWPQGDAGNTIYF
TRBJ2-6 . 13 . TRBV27 TGTGCCAGCAGCTCAACTGGGGCCAACGTCCTGACTTTC CASSSTGANVLTF
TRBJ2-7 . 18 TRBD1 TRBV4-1 TGCGCCAGCAGCCAAGAGGGATCCGGGACAGGGGCTCCCTACGAGCAGTACTTC CASSQEGSGTGAPYEQYF
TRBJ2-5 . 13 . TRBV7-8 TGTGCCAGCAGCCACCGGACCATGGAGACCCAGTACTTC CASSHRTMETQYF
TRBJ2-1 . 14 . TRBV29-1 TGCAGCGTTGAAGGCAGGGCTTCCTACAATGAGCAGTTCTTC CSVEGRASYNEQFF
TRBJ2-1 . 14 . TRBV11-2 TGTGCCAGCAGTTACACCGACTCAGGCAATGAGCAGTTCTTC CASSYTDSGNEQFF
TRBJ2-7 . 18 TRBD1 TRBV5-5 TGTGCCAGCACCACTCTGGGACAGGGCTCTATTTCATCCTACGAGCAGTACTTC CASTTLGQGSISSYEQYF
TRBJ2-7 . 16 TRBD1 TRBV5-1 TGCGCCAGCAGCCTGGAAACCGGGACAGGGGGTTACGAGCAGTACTTC CASSLETGTGGYEQYF
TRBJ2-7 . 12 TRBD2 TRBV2 TGTGCCAGCAGTGGACTAGCTGGCGAGCAGTACTTC CASSGLAGEQYF
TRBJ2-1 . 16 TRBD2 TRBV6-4 TGTGCCAGCAGTGTCTTCGGACTAGATTCCTACAATGAGCAGTTCTTC CASSVFGLDSYNEQFF
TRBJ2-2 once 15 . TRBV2 TGTGCCAGCAGTGAAACTGATAGTGTGGTCGGGGAGCTGTTTTTT CASSETDSVVGELFF
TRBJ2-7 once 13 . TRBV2 TGTGCCAGCAGTCCCAAGATCTCCTACGAGCAGTACTTC CASSPKISYEQYF
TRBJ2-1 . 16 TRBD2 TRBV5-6 TGTGCCAGCAGCTTGCCTAGCGGGAGCTCCTACAATGAGCAGTTCTTC CASSLPSGSSYNEQFF
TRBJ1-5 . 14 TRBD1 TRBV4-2 TGTGCCAGCAGCCCAACAGGGGGGAACCAGCCCCAGCATTTT CASSPTGGNQPQHF
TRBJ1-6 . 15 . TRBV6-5 TGTGCCAGCAGTTACTCGTCAGGGTTCAATTCACCCCTCCACTTT CASSYSSGFNSPLHF